By share, the clone carrying this T cell receptor beta chain ranks as medium-sized. Its antigen remains unidentified. The data stem from a study of spatial heterogeneity in lung cancer. Study results and limitations: Expanded intratumoral alpha and beta TCR counts tracked tumor mutation counts.

Indicated time point: sample taken at primary tumor resection. Germline loops: CDR1 MNHEY, CDR2 SMNVEV (reference sequence). V lost 5 bases to trimming and J lost 5 bases; unmatched junction nucleotides: 10. The CDR3 extends over 15 amino acids. TCRdb independently ran MiXCR on the 5' RACE reads; one entry per CDR3 protein. The profile shows just under 4,000 distinct CDR3 sequences, around 39% of them singletons. The sequences come from lung tumor tissue, collected at surgery. This TCR was sampled from a male donor with early-stage non-small cell lung cancer. The V and J genes are TRBV27 and TRBJ2-7, with 9 nucleotides matching TRBD1. CDR3 loop: CASSAGQGPRDEQYF. The CDR3 coding sequence is TGTGCCAGCAGTGCGGGACAGGGCCCTAGGGACGAGCAGTACTTC.